A selection of T cell receptor beta chains follows, all from one sample in a study of blood T cell repertoires in COVID-19. The table came from immunoSEQ multiplex PCR; TCRdb's copy has only in-frame clones and leaves some out. The sample carries 40,000 to 60,000 clones, approximately 84% recorded once. The sequencing input was peripheral blood. All receptors come from a man aged 50 to 59 with active COVID-19. Each CDR3 is given with its conserved first and last residue. A D gene is named only where the DNA matches it firmly. Some rows have no size entry. The others give once, few or many, or a class for an expanded clone.

cdr3_aa cdr3_nt j_call clone_size v_call d_call
CASSRGATSTDTQYF TGTGCCAGCAGTCGGGGAGCCACTAGCACAGATACGCAGTATTTT TRBJ2-3 - TRBV6-4 -
CASSVPGLGANTGELFF TGTGCCAGCAGCGTTCCGGGACTTGGCGCGAACACCGGGGAGCTGTTTTTT TRBJ2-2 - TRBV5-6 -
CASSFMRGRQYGYTF TGCGCCAGCAGCTTTATGAGGGGGCGCCAATATGGCTACACCTTC TRBJ1-2 - TRBV5-1 TRBD1
CASSEGQGYGYTF TGCGCCAGCAGCGAGGGACAGGGATATGGCTACACCTTC TRBJ1-2 once TRBV5-1 TRBD1
CASSYSTGPEVGYTF TGTGCCAGCAGTTACTCGACAGGGCCTGAGGTTGGCTACACCTTC TRBJ1-2 - TRBV6-2/TRBV6-3 TRBD1
CASSSRTSGTTDTQYF TGTGCCAGCAGCTCCCGGACTAGCGGGACCACAGATACGCAGTATTTT TRBJ2-3 - TRBV9 TRBD2
CASRGDRGSYEQYF TGTGCCAGCAGGGGAGACAGGGGCTCCTACGAGCAGTACTTC TRBJ2-7 - TRBV6-5 TRBD1
CAIGQGGYGYTF TGTGCCATCGGACAGGGAGGCTATGGCTACACCTTC TRBJ1-2 - TRBV6-6 TRBD1
CASRGTRGTGELFF TGCGCCAGCAGAGGAACCAGAGGCACCGGGGAGCTGTTTTTT TRBJ2-2 - TRBV5-1 -
CASRRKQGARTNEKLFF TGTGCCAGCAGGCGAAAACAGGGGGCGAGGACTAATGAAAAACTGTTTTTT TRBJ1-4 - TRBV28 TRBD1
CATHRVGGNTIYF TGTGCCACCCACAGGGTTGGCGGAAACACCATATATTTT TRBJ1-3 few TRBV2 -
CASSQSGGYEQYF TGTGCCAGCAGCCAGAGCGGGGGCTACGAGCAGTACTTC TRBJ2-7 once TRBV7-2 TRBD2
CACGTGTGGAETQYF TGTGCCTGTGGAACTGGGACAGGGGGCGCGGAGACCCAGTACTTC TRBJ2-5 - TRBV6-5 TRBD1
CASSFGASGDYEQYF TGTGCCAGCAGCTTTGGGGCTAGCGGAGATTACGAGCAGTACTTC TRBJ2-7 - TRBV7-9 TRBD2
CASSETEEYEQYF TGTGCCAGCAGTGAGACGGAGGAATACGAGCAGTACTTC TRBJ2-7 - TRBV6-1 -
CASSFAHNQGGGYEQYF TGTGCCAGCAGCTTCGCCCATAACCAGGGTGGTGGTTACGAGCAGTACTTC TRBJ2-7 - TRBV7-9 -
CASDLGTGSHNEQFF TGCGCCAGCGACCTGGGGACAGGGTCCCACAATGAGCAGTTCTTC TRBJ2-1 - TRBV4-1 TRBD1
CASSPGGQGASPLHF TGCGCCAGCAGTCCCGGGGGACAGGGGGCTTCACCCCTCCACTTT TRBJ1-6 few TRBV10-2 TRBD1
CASSGPQGNSPLHF TGTGCCAGCAGCGGCCCCCAGGGGAATTCACCCCTCCACTTT TRBJ1-6 - TRBV9 -
CASSQTDREAFF TGTGCCAGCAGCCAAACGGACAGAGAAGCTTTCTTT TRBJ1-1 - TRBV3-1/TRBV3-2 -
CASSSAASYEQYF TGTGCCAGCAGCTCCGCCGCCAGCTACGAGCAGTACTTC TRBJ2-7 once TRBV11-2 -
CASSPQGLAGTGANVLTF TGTGCCAGCAGCCCTCAAGGGCTAGCGGGGACCGGGGCCAACGTCCTGACTTTC TRBJ2-6 - TRBV9 TRBD2
CASRVGLAGGWETQYF TGCGCCAGCAGAGTCGGACTAGCGGGGGGGTGGGAGACCCAGTACTTC TRBJ2-5 - TRBV23-1 TRBD2
CASSYGTSAFNEQFF TGTGCCAGCAGTTATGGGACTAGCGCCTTCAATGAGCAGTTCTTC TRBJ2-1 - TRBV27 TRBD2
CASSQPTVQETQYF TGTGCCAGCAGCCAACCGACAGTCCAAGAGACCCAGTACTTC TRBJ2-5 - TRBV13 -
CASSPGLAGARNEQFF TGTGCCAGCAGCCCAGGACTAGCGGGGGCACGGAATGAGCAGTTCTTC TRBJ2-1 - TRBV7-2 TRBD2
CASNAGGRDEQFF TGTGCCAGCAATGCGGGGGGCCGAGATGAGCAGTTCTTC TRBJ2-1 - TRBV9 TRBD2
CASSFPRGGLAGSTDTQYF TGTGCCAGCAGCTTCCCTCGGGGGGGGCTAGCGGGGAGCACAGATACGCAGTATTTT TRBJ2-3 - TRBV7-9 TRBD2
CASSLTMESFSYEQYF TGTGCCAGCAGCTTAACTATGGAGTCCTTCTCCTACGAGCAGTACTTC TRBJ2-7 few TRBV11-2 -
CASSGQGRTEAFF TGTGCCAGCAGTGGACAGGGGAGGACTGAAGCTTTCTTT TRBJ1-1 - TRBV12-3/TRBV12-4 TRBD1
CASSPDGDDTQYF TGCGCCAGCAGCCCCGACGGGGATGATACGCAGTATTTT TRBJ2-3 - TRBV5-1 -
CASSSRQGTNYGYTF TGTGCCAGCTCATCCCGACAGGGGACTAACTATGGCTACACCTTC TRBJ1-2 - TRBV18 TRBD1
CASRELYSNQPQHF TGTGCCAGCAGGGAGCTTTATAGCAATCAGCCCCAGCATTTT TRBJ1-5 few TRBV2 -
CASSQVGGVETQYF TGCGCCAGCAGCCAAGTCGGCGGCGTCGAGACCCAGTACTTC TRBJ2-5 few TRBV4-1 -
CASSLRGQSGNTIYF TGTGCCAGCAGCCTCCGGGGACAGTCTGGAAACACCATATATTTT TRBJ1-3 - TRBV13 TRBD1
CASSTRTGNEQYF TGTGCCAGTAGTACGCGGACAGGTAACGAGCAGTACTTC TRBJ2-7 - TRBV19 TRBD1
CASSLRAGRTDTQYF TGCGCCAGCAGCTTGCGGGCGGGGAGGACAGATACGCAGTATTTT TRBJ2-3 once TRBV5-1 -
CASSMGLAINEQYF TGTGCCAGCAGTATGGGACTAGCGATCAACGAGCAGTACTTC TRBJ2-7 - TRBV27 TRBD2
CASSPDRGQGETQYF TGTGCCAGCAGCCCGGACAGGGGGCAGGGGGAGACCCAGTACTTC TRBJ2-5 - TRBV5-4 TRBD1
CAISSERGGGDTQYF TGTGCCATCAGTTCCGAGCGGGGGGGAGGAGATACGCAGTATTTT TRBJ2-3 - TRBV10-3 TRBD2
CASSEKSGGGSQPQHF TGTGCCAGCAGTGAAAAATCTGGGGGGGGCAGTCAGCCCCAGCATTTT TRBJ1-5 - TRBV6-1 -
CASAEGAHEQYF TGTGCCAGTGCTGAGGGGGCCCACGAGCAGTACTTC TRBJ2-7 - TRBV12-3/TRBV12-4 TRBD1
CASSSLNTGELFF TGTGCCAGCAGCTCACTTAACACCGGGGAGCTGTTTTTT TRBJ2-2 - TRBV7-9 -
CASSDRQGPGYEQYF TGTGCCAGTAGTGATCGACAGGGTCCGGGTTACGAGCAGTACTTC TRBJ2-7 - TRBV19 TRBD1
CASSLTGTGSVDEQYF TGTGCCAGCAGCTTGACCGGGACAGGATCTGTCGACGAGCAGTACTTC TRBJ2-7 - TRBV7-6 TRBD1
CATSGLTTSGGVDTQYF TGTGCCACCAGCGGACTCACGACTAGCGGCGGCGTGGATACGCAGTATTTT TRBJ2-3 - TRBV15 TRBD2
CASSPTVGPGGDWGNQPQHF TGTGCCAGCTCACCAACGGTGGGGCCAGGGGGCGATTGGGGCAATCAGCCCCAGCATTTT TRBJ1-5 - TRBV18 TRBD1
CASSYQGPAGGYGYTF TGTGCCAGCAGTTACCAGGGGCCGGCGGGTGGGTATGGCTACACCTTC TRBJ1-2 once TRBV6-6 -
CASSQDLRAGANNEQFF TGCGCCAGCAGCCAAGATCTTAGGGCAGGGGCCAACAATGAGCAGTTCTTC TRBJ2-1 - TRBV4-1 -
CASSNRDRGEKLFF TGTGCCAGCTCAAACAGGGACAGAGGAGAAAAACTGTTTTTT TRBJ1-4 few TRBV18 TRBD1
CASSRLAGGRDEQFF TGTGCCAGCAGCCGACTAGCGGGGGGCAGGGATGAGCAGTTCTTC TRBJ2-1 - TRBV6-5 TRBD2
CASSEKLQGALGGYTF TGTGCCAGCTCGGAAAAGTTACAGGGGGCATTGGGCGGCTACACCTTC TRBJ1-2 - TRBV18 TRBD1
CASSFTGEEQYF TGTGCCAGCAGCTTCACAGGGGAGGAGCAGTACTTC TRBJ2-7 few TRBV5-5 TRBD1
CASSRGQAYSGYTF TGTGCCAGTAGTAGAGGACAGGCCTATAGTGGCTACACCTTC TRBJ1-2 - TRBV19 TRBD1